This T cell receptor (beta chain) was sequenced in a study of T cells after yellow fever vaccination. Across the whole study: SMART-Seq v4 Ultra Low Input prepared the low-cell-number fractions.

This CDR3 region has 13 residues. CDR1 and CDR2 from the germline V gene are DFQATT and SNEGSKA (reference sequence). V was cut by 6 bases and J by 5 bases, with 15 bases left in between. General study findings and limits: Contaminating bulk clonotypes could be abundant in FACS-sorted repertoires.

A process of 5'RACE template switching, which added a universal primer site and UMIs, was used to make TCR cDNA. Each CDR3 protein is one row after TCRdb ran MiXCR on the 5' RACE reads. The sample records 200,000 to 300,000 distinct CDR3 sequences, over 10% being singletons. A few counts support this clonotype. Its target is unknown. The receptor was derived from a man aged 25-45 years who received the YFV17D yellow fever vaccine. The specimen was CD4+ T cells sorted from PBMCs, collected 45 days after the yellow fever booster vaccination. The chain is built from TRBV20-1 and TRBJ2-3; TRBD2 might be the D (6 bases). This CDR3 is CSAPPEAGDTQYF. The CDR3 DNA reads TGCAGTGCCCCCCCAGAAGCGGGAGATACGCAGTATTTT.